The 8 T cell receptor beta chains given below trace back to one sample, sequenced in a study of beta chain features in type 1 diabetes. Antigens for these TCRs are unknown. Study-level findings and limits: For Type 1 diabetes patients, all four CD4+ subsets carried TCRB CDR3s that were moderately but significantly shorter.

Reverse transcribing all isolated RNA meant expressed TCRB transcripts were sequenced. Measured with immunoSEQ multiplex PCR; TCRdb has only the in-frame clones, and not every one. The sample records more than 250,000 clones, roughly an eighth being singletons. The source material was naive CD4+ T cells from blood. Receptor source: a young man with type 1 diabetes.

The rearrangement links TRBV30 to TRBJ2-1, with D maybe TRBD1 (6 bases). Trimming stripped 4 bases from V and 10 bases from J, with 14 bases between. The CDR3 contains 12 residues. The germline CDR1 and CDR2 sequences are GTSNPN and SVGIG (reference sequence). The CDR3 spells CAWTIGGPEQFF. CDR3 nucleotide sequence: TGTGCCTGGACTATAGGGGGACCAGAGCAGTTCTTC.

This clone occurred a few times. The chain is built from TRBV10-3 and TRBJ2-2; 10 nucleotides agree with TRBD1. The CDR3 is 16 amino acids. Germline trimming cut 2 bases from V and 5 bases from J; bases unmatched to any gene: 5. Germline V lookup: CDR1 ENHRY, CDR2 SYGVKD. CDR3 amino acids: CAISEPGQGNTGELFF. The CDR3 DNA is TGTGCCATCAGTGAGCCGGGACAGGGGAATACCGGGGAGCTGTTTTTT.

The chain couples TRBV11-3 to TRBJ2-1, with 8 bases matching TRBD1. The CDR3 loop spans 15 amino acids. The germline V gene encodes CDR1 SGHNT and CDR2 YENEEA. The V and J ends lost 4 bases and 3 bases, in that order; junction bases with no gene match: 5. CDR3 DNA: TGTGCCAGCAGCTCGGCCGGGACAGGCTACAATGAGCAGTTCTTC. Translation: CASSSAGTGYNEQFF.

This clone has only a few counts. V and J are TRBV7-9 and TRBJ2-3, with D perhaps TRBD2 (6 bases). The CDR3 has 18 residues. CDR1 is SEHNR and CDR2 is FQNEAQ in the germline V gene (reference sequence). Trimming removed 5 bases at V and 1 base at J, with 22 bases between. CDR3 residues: CASSPQLGLAEGTDTQYF. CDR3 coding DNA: TGTGCCAGCAGCCCTCAATTGGGATTAGCGGAGGGCACAGATACGCAGTATTTT.

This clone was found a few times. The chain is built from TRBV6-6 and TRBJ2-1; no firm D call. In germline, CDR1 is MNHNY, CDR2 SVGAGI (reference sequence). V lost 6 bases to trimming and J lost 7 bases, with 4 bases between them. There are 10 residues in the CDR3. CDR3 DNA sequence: TGTGCCAGCAGGCAGAATGAGCAGTTCTTC. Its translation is CASRQNEQFF.

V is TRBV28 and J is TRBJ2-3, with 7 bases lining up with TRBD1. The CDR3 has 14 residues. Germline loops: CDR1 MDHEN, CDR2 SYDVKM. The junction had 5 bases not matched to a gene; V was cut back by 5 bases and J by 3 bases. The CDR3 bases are TGTGCCAGCAGTCAGGGGGATCGGACAGATACGCAGTATTTT. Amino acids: CASSQGDRTDTQYF.

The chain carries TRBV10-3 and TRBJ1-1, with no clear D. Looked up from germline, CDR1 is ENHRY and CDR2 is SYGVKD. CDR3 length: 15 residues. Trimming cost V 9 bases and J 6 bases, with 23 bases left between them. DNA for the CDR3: TGTGCCATACGCCCAGACATTTATAGGTTCTCTGAAGCTTTCTTT. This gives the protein CAIRPDIYRFSEAFF.

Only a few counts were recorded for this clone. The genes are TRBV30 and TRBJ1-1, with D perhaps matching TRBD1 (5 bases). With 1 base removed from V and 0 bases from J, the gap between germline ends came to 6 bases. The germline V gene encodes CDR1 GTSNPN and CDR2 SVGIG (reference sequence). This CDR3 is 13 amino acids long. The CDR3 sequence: CAWSGQMNTEAFF. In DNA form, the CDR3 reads TGTGCCTGGAGTGGACAGATGAACACTGAAGCTTTCTTT.